These T cell receptor beta chains were read from a single sample in a study of blood T cell repertoires in COVID-19. Only in-frame clones appear in the TCRdb table, and some are missing; sequencing was by immunoSEQ multiplex PCR. The sample has fewer than 85,000 clones, roughly 87% seen once. Material: peripheral blood. All receptors come from a woman aged 50 to 60 in a cohort sampled during active COVID-19. The CDR3 runs from the conserved cysteine through the conserved F or W.

j_gene: TRBJ1-2
v_gene: TRBV27
CDR3aa: CASSSSSRQHYGYTF

j_gene: TRBJ2-7
v_gene: TRBV5-6
CDR3aa: CASSLYSYEQYF

j_gene: TRBJ2-2
v_gene: TRBV29-1
CDR3aa: CSVEDPAGVSAGELFF

j_gene: TRBJ2-6
v_gene: TRBV7-2
CDR3aa: CASSPGLAGSSGANVLTF

j_gene: TRBJ2-3
v_gene: TRBV7-8
CDR3aa: CASSFLSGVLRTDTQYF

j_gene: TRBJ2-5
v_gene: TRBV7-4
CDR3aa: CASSLKRKEAGALETQYF

j_gene: TRBJ1-1
v_gene: TRBV6-5
CDR3aa: CASSYSGHEAFF

j_gene: TRBJ2-3
v_gene: TRBV5-1
CDR3aa: CASSLKGLAGVLNTQYF

j_gene: TRBJ2-7
v_gene: TRBV30
CDR3aa: CAWSVSLISDEQYF

j_gene: TRBJ2-7
v_gene: TRBV3-1/TRBV3-2
CDR3aa: CASSPMTGKDEQYF

j_gene: TRBJ2-7
v_gene: TRBV3-1/TRBV3-2
CDR3aa: CASSQGTNQEQYF

j_gene: TRBJ1-6
v_gene: TRBV9
CDR3aa: CASSVDPGAFNSPLHF

j_gene: TRBJ1-6
v_gene: TRBV19
CDR3aa: CASSMWRNSPLHF

j_gene: TRBJ2-7
v_gene: TRBV18
CDR3aa: CASSRGQRVLIRDPSSYEQYF

j_gene: TRBJ1-6
v_gene: TRBV7-2
CDR3aa: CASSFPGRANSPLHF

j_gene: TRBJ2-7
v_gene: TRBV6-5
CDR3aa: CASSYSLYEQYF

j_gene: TRBJ1-6
v_gene: TRBV2
CDR3aa: CASSPESGVNSPLHF

j_gene: TRBJ2-7
v_gene: TRBV3-1/TRBV3-2
CDR3aa: CASSQPRAVQGEQYF

j_gene: TRBJ2-7
v_gene: TRBV7-9
CDR3aa: CASSLRLAGTYEQYF

j_gene: TRBJ2-7
v_gene: TRBV19
CDR3aa: CASSSSGYEQYF

j_gene: TRBJ2-6
v_gene: TRBV19
CDR3aa: CASSPGQDHSGANVLTF

j_gene: TRBJ2-3
v_gene: TRBV11-2
CDR3aa: CASSSGTGFFNRELGTQYF

j_gene: TRBJ2-1
v_gene: TRBV27
CDR3aa: CASSPLAGTASRGQFF

j_gene: TRBJ1-1
v_gene: TRBV20-1
CDR3aa: CSASGGDTEAFF

j_gene: TRBJ1-4
v_gene: TRBV7-8
CDR3aa: CASSLVEQNEKLFF

j_gene: TRBJ2-7
v_gene: TRBV10-3
CDR3aa: CAIQRGSSYEQYF

j_gene: TRBJ1-3
v_gene: TRBV29-1
CDR3aa: CSVQLTWTGGSGNTIYF

j_gene: TRBJ1-1
v_gene: TRBV5-1
CDR3aa: CASSSRQGAYTEAFF

j_gene: TRBJ2-1
v_gene: TRBV28
CDR3aa: CASSSPWGSGGVGEQFF

j_gene: TRBJ1-2
v_gene: TRBV24-1
CDR3aa: CATGLSRGRPVEYGYTF

j_gene: TRBJ1-1
v_gene: TRBV11-2
CDR3aa: CASSLNRGDTEAFF

j_gene: TRBJ1-5
v_gene: TRBV27
CDR3aa: CASSSTGGTQHF

j_gene: TRBJ2-3
v_gene: TRBV6-6
CDR3aa: CASKGTSVSTDTQYF

j_gene: TRBJ1-5
v_gene: TRBV11-3
CDR3aa: CASSLAWTPNQPQHF

j_gene: TRBJ2-1
v_gene: TRBV5-1
CDR3aa: CASSSRGLAGGPSYNEQFF

j_gene: TRBJ2-3
v_gene: TRBV2
CDR3aa: CASSPSRDTQYF

j_gene: TRBJ1-2
v_gene: TRBV5-1
CDR3aa: CASSVLQGASPYGYTF

j_gene: TRBJ2-7
v_gene: TRBV19
CDR3aa: CASSMGSSYEQYF

j_gene: TRBJ1-4
v_gene: TRBV7-9
CDR3aa: CASSFDRGGYIATNEKLFF

j_gene: TRBJ2-2
v_gene: TRBV6-6
CDR3aa: CASSYARAGTGELFF

j_gene: TRBJ1-5
v_gene: TRBV28
CDR3aa: CASRAGQVNQPQHF

j_gene: TRBJ2-7
v_gene: TRBV5-8
CDR3aa: CASSPDRFSYEQYF

j_gene: TRBJ2-7
v_gene: TRBV6-1
CDR3aa: CASSEHTGREQYF

j_gene: TRBJ1-5
v_gene: TRBV24-1
CDR3aa: CATSDHLWRGNQPQHF

j_gene: TRBJ2-7
v_gene: TRBV6-5
CDR3aa: CASRGAPGLPYEQYF

j_gene: TRBJ2-1
v_gene: TRBV6-5
CDR3aa: CASRKGLDLFEQFF

j_gene: TRBJ1-5
v_gene: TRBV14
CDR3aa: CASSQDLLEPQHF

j_gene: TRBJ1-2
v_gene: TRBV11-2
CDR3aa: CASSLVLQAYGYTF

j_gene: TRBJ2-1
v_gene: TRBV5-1
CDR3aa: CASSPSSGRSSYNEQFF

j_gene: TRBJ1-4
v_gene: TRBV2
CDR3aa: CASNPGGASNEKLFF

j_gene: TRBJ1-3
v_gene: TRBV18
CDR3aa: CASSPPGGAGNTIYF

j_gene: TRBJ2-3
v_gene: TRBV2
CDR3aa: CATGREGRTQYF

j_gene: TRBJ2-5
v_gene: TRBV5-5
CDR3aa: CASSFTGTGGETQYF

j_gene: TRBJ2-1
v_gene: TRBV6-1
CDR3aa: CASSEEREGDEQFF

j_gene: TRBJ2-3
v_gene: TRBV19
CDR3aa: CASSIVPTGADTQYF

j_gene: TRBJ2-5
v_gene: TRBV19
CDR3aa: CASSMRPSPGQGVRETQYF

j_gene: TRBJ2-7
v_gene: TRBV7-8
CDR3aa: CASGPREGDYEQYF

j_gene: TRBJ2-1
v_gene: TRBV3-1/TRBV3-2
CDR3aa: CASSQASVAGEDEQFF